The 21 T cell receptor beta chains below all came from one sample that was sequenced in a study of shared clonotypes between healthy human individuals. Here immunoSEQ multiplex PCR was the method, and the copy in TCRdb shows in-frame clones only, minus some. Of roughly 2.4 million clones in the sample, around 95% were seen once. Material: naive CD4+ T cells sorted from blood. Regarding subset: CD45RA+ positively selected. The receptors were gathered from a man younger than 35 in good health.

In regard to this clone: Other DNA variants within this sample encode the same CDR3. The chain joins TRBV30 to TRBJ1-2; TRBD1 agrees at 7 bases. The CDR3 is made up of 15 amino acids. Germline CDR1 and CDR2: GTSNPN and SVGIG (reference sequence). Trimming cost V 0 bases and J 1 base; bases outside gene matches: 5. CDR3 sequence reads: CAWSVRTGDNYGYTF. The CDR3 DNA reads as TGTGCCTGGAGTGTACGAACAGGGGATAACTATGGCTACACCTTC.

This chain uses TRBV7-9 with TRBJ2-7; weak D call: TRBD1 (6 bases). Germline V CDR1 and CDR2: SEHNR, FQNEAQ (reference sequence). The germline V and J ends were trimmed by 2 bases and 3 bases, with 11 bases remaining between them. The CDR3 loop spans 14 amino acids. In DNA, the CDR3 is TGTGCCAGCAGCTTAACAGGGATGGGCTACGAGCAGTACTTC. Amino acids: CASSLTGMGYEQYF.

The chain combines TRBV28 with TRBJ2-1; D is ambiguous. The CDR3 sequence is 16 residues long. Trimming pared 4 bases from V and 4 bases from J, leaving 17 bases between. Germline assignment: CDR1 MDHEN and CDR2 SYDVKM. The CDR3 nucleotides are TGTGCCAGCAGTTCACTGGGAAGGGCCCTTTACAATGAGCAGTTCTTC. As protein: CASSSLGRALYNEQFF.

The chain carries TRBV6-5 and TRBJ1-2; no clear D. Trimming shortened V by 4 bases and J by 4 bases, and 10 bases separated the two germline ends. The CDR3 loop spans 13 amino acids. CDR1 is MNHEY and CDR2 is SVGAGI in the germline V gene. The CDR3, as DNA: TGTGCCAGCAGTTCGATGGAGGGCTATGGCTACACCTTC. It specifies CASSSMEGYGYTF.

This rearrangement joins TRBV13 to TRBJ1-3; weak D call: TRBD1 (5 bases). The CDR3 has 15 amino acids. V was clipped by 6 bases and J by 3 bases, with 15 bases between them. Germline CDR1 and CDR2: PRHDT and FYEKMQ (reference sequence). In nucleotides, the CDR3 is TGTGCCAGCAGTCGTGTGGGGGTATTTGGAAACACCATATATTTT. It encodes CASSRVGVFGNTIYF.

The genes are TRBV10-2 and TRBJ2-5; 7 nucleotides agree with TRBD2. CDR3 length: 15 amino acids. The germline V gene has CDR1 WSHSY and CDR2 SAAADI. V shed 3 bases, J shed 9 bases, and the junction held 13 bases outside the gene matches. CDR3 loop: CASSESRSGMAAQYF. In DNA, the CDR3 is TGCGCCAGCAGTGAATCACGGAGCGGGATGGCGGCCCAGTACTTC.

V and J are TRBV10-1 and TRBJ1-1; maybe TRBD1 (6 bases). The CDR3 is made up of 13 amino acids. Germline V lookup: CDR1 WNHNN, CDR2 SYGVQD (reference sequence). Trimming stripped 3 bases from V and 6 bases from J, with 11 bases between. CDR3: CASSDPNRAEAFF. In DNA form, the CDR3 reads TGCGCCAGCAGTGACCCCAACAGGGCTGAAGCTTTCTTT.

V gene TRBV7-4 combines with J gene TRBJ2-3, with a weak D call TRBD2 (5 bases). V shed 4 bases and J shed 2 bases, with 13 bases lying between them. Germline V gene sequence: CDR1 SGHVT, CDR2 SQSDAQ. This CDR3 comprises 15 residues. The CDR3 DNA is TGTGCCAGCAGCTCCACCGCGAGGGACACAGATACGCAGTATTTT. This gives the protein CASSSTARDTDTQYF.

This chain joins TRBV29-1 and TRBJ1-1; D remains ambiguous. Trimming removed 3 bases from V and 4 bases from J, with 12 bases in between. The CDR3 contains 13 residues. CDR1 is SQVTM, CDR2 ANQGSEA, per germline. CDR3 in DNA: TGCAGCGTTGACCAGGCGGTGGTCACTGAAGCTTTCTTT. Amino acid sequence: CSVDQAVVTEAFF.

V and J are TRBV6-1 and TRBJ1-4; D gene ambiguous. This CDR3 contains 12 residues. Germline V gene data show CDR1 as MNHNS and CDR2 as SASEGT. Trimming cost V 5 bases and J 12 bases, with 13 bases left between them. Here the CDR3 DNA reads TGTGCCAGCAGTCACCTGAGGAGGGAACTGTTTTTT. Translated: CASSHLRRELFF.

This clone was seen only once. In nucleotides, the CDR3 is TGTGCCAGCAGTTCTCCCAGCGGCGGGAAGCAGTACTTC. Translating it yields CASSSPSGGKQYF. The genes are TRBV28 and TRBJ2-7; a possible D gene is TRBD2 (6 bases). This CDR3 has 13 amino acids. V gave up 4 bases and J gave up 8 bases, with 15 bases separating them. Germline CDR1 and CDR2: MDHEN and SYDVKM.

This sequence joins TRBV21-1 and TRBJ2-2. TRBV21-1 is a pseudogene segment. The length of the CDR3 is 12 residues. The DNA of the CDR3 is TGTGCCAGCAGCACTGGGGCCGGGGAGCTGTTTTTT. This sequence encodes CASSTGAGELFF.

The gene calls are TRBV5-1 and TRBJ2-3; TRBD1 aligns across 7 bases. V gave up 3 bases and J gave up 0 bases; unmatched junction bases: 4. The CDR3 extends over 15 amino acids. Germline CDR1 is SGHRS and CDR2 is YFSETQ. CDR3 in DNA: TGCGCCAGCAGCTCGGGACAGATTAGCACAGATACGCAGTATTTT. Its translation: CASSSGQISTDTQYF.

The V call is TRBV6-5, the J call TRBJ1-2; 7 bases align to TRBD1. CDR1 is MNHEY, CDR2 SVGAGI, per germline. This CDR3 comprises 15 residues. The V and J ends lost 2 bases and 4 bases, in that order; junction bases with no gene match: 7. The DNA for the CDR3 is TGTGCCAGCAGTTACAAGCAGGGGGGAATCTATGGCTACACCTTC. It codes for CASSYKQGGIYGYTF.

In DNA, the CDR3 is TGTGCCAGCCCGGCGGGACTAGCGGGAGGGGGAGAGACCCAGTACTTC. Translation: CASPAGLAGGGETQYF. The V gene is TRBV2, the J gene TRBJ2-5, with TRBD2 identical over 16 bases. After removal of 8 bases from V and 4 bases from J, the junction contained 7 bases not matched to a gene. The CDR3 totals 16 residues. Germline-derived CDR1 and CDR2 are SNHLY and FYNNEI.

The V gene is TRBV5-1, the J gene TRBJ2-7; D possibly corresponds to TRBD2 (6 bases). CDR3 length: 14 amino acids. V was cut by 3 bases and J by 0 bases, with 10 bases left in between. Germline CDR1 reads SGHRS; CDR2 reads YFSETQ. This chain's CDR3 is CASSSLTSSYEQYF. The CDR3 region has the DNA TGCGCCAGCAGCTCGTTGACTAGCTCCTACGAGCAGTACTTC.

This clone was detected only once. The J gene is TRBJ2-5, the V gene TRBV4-1, with TRBD2 as a possible D gene (6 bases). Trimming took 1 base from V and 11 from J, leaving 11 bases between them. Looked up from germline, CDR1 is MGHRA and CDR2 is YSYEKL. This CDR3 comprises 12 residues. The CDR3 nucleotides read TGCGCCAGCAGCCAAGGGTCGGGAGAGCAGTACTTC. The encoded protein is CASSQGSGEQYF.

This chain connects TRBV15 to TRBJ2-5, with D uncertain. Trimming pared 0 bases from V and 4 bases from J, leaving 15 bases between. Germline CDR1 LNHNV, CDR2 YYDKDF (reference sequence). CDR3 length equals 16 residues. This CDR3 is CATSRDTWLHGETQYF. CDR3 nucleotide sequence: TGTGCCACCAGCAGAGATACATGGCTACACGGAGAGACCCAGTACTTC.

The chain couples TRBV28 to TRBJ1-3; D is uncertain. Trimming took off 2 bases at V and 0 bases at J, with 5 bases between the two ends. The V gene's germline CDR1 is MDHEN and CDR2 SYDVKM. CDR3 length: 14 residues. The CDR3 nucleotides read TGTGCCAGCAGTTTACACGGCTCTGGAAACACCATATATTTT. It codes for CASSLHGSGNTIYF.

CDR3 nucleotides: TGCAGCGTTGAACGCGACAGGGGAACAGATACGCAGTATTTT. This translates into CSVERDRGTDTQYF. This chain connects TRBV29-1 to TRBJ2-3; TRBD1 matches 8 bases. Germline assignment: CDR1 SQVTM and CDR2 ANQGSEA. This CDR3 has 14 amino acids. Losses at the gene ends were 2 bases for V and 3 bases for J; bases not matched to a gene: 4.

This clone has just one count. V gene TRBV15 combines with J gene TRBJ1-4, with 7 nucleotides matching TRBD1. CDR1 LNHNV and CDR2 YYDKDF come from the germline V gene (reference sequence). The CDR3 contains 15 residues. With 6 bases clipped from V and 0 bases from J, the junction kept 4 bases outside the gene matches. As DNA, the CDR3 is TGTGCCACCAGAAGACAGGGTTCAACTAATGAAAAACTGTTTTTT. Protein product: CATRRQGSTNEKLFF.